The 19 T cell receptor beta chains below were found in one sample sequenced in a study of blood T cell repertoires in COVID-19. Only in-frame clones appear in the TCRdb table, and some are missing; sequencing was by immunoSEQ multiplex PCR. The repertoire holds approximately 80,000 clones, with roughly 86% as singletons. Sequenced: peripheral blood. These receptors were taken from a man in his forties or fifties with active COVID-19.

This clone showed up just a few times. The chain has TRBV28 and TRBJ2-3; TRBD1 matches at 9 bases. CDR1 MDHEN and CDR2 SYDVKM come from the germline V gene. This CDR3 is 16 amino acids long. The J segment lost 3 bases and the V segment lost 1 base, leaving 5 bases of the junction unmatched. The CDR3 region is CASSLYGTGRTDTQYF. CDR3 nucleotide sequence: TGTGCCAGCAGTTTATACGGGACAGGGAGGACAGATACGCAGTATTTT.

The J gene is TRBJ1-6, the V gene TRBV12-3 or TRBV12-4; D ambiguous. V lost 3 bases, J lost 8 bases, and 5 bases lay in between. This CDR3 is built from 12 residues. Here the CDR3 reads CASSFNDSPLHF. CDR3 nucleotides: TGTGCCAGCAGTTTCAATGATTCACCCCTCCACTTT.

V is TRBV5-1 and J is TRBJ1-6; 7 bases are shared with TRBD1. The CDR3 has 15 residues. Germline V gene data show CDR1 as SGHRS and CDR2 as YFSETQ. J lost 7 bases, V lost 0 bases, and 4 bases had no gene match. The CDR3 region has the DNA TGCGCCAGCAGCTTGGCCGGGACAGCGAATTCACCCCTCCACTTT. As protein: CASSLAGTANSPLHF.

The V call is TRBV11-2, the J call TRBJ1-2; the match to TRBD1 covers 10 bases. V was clipped by 0 bases and J by 4 bases; unmatched bases: 5. The CDR3 is 16 amino acids. Germline V gene sequence: CDR1 SGHAT, CDR2 FQNNGV. As DNA, the CDR3 is TGTGCCAGCAGCTTAGATAGGGGACAGGGGTTCTATGGCTACACCTTC. Amino acid sequence: CASSLDRGQGFYGYTF.

The V call is TRBV9, the J call TRBJ2-3; TRBD2 matches 8 bases. Trimming took 3 bases from V and 1 from J; bases not matched to a gene: 10. The length of the CDR3 is 17 residues. CDR1 is SGDLS and CDR2 is YYNGEE in the germline V gene. The CDR3 region is CASSGVEREPGTDTQYF. CDR3 nucleotide sequence: TGTGCCAGCAGCGGAGTTGAGCGGGAGCCGGGCACAGATACGCAGTATTTT.

V and J are TRBV4-3 and TRBJ1-1, with a weak D call TRBD1 (6 bases). The CDR3 sequence is 17 residues long. The germline V gene encodes CDR1 LGHNA and CDR2 YSLEER. V lost 3 bases to trimming and J lost 2 bases, with 19 bases between them. CDR3 loop: CASSQTAGVSGNTEAFF. The CDR3 coding sequence is TGCGCCAGCAGCCAGACTGCAGGGGTTTCGGGCAACACTGAAGCTTTCTTT.

The chain recombines TRBV28 with TRBJ1-2; 8 nucleotides match TRBD1. J lost 6 bases, V lost 4 bases, and 13 bases had no gene match. This CDR3 comprises 16 residues. Germline CDR1 is MDHEN and CDR2 is SYDVKM. The DNA of the CDR3 is TGTGCCAGCAGTTCGCAGATTCCAGGGGGCAAAGATGGCTACACCTTC. Protein: CASSSQIPGGKDGYTF.

The chain carries TRBV16 and TRBJ2-2, with 12 bases that match TRBD2. Germline values: CDR1 KGHSY, CDR2 FQNENV. J lost 4 bases, V lost 4 bases, and 4 bases had no gene match. The CDR3 extends over 16 amino acids. Written as DNA, the CDR3 is TGTGCCAGCAGCCGACTAGCGGGAGAGGCCACCGGGGAGCTGTTTTTT. Translating gives CASSRLAGEATGELFF. The entire variable domain, with the rest obtained from reference TRBV16 and TRBJ2-2, is as follows: GEEVAQTPKHLVRGEGQKAKLYCAPIKGHSYVFWYQQVLKNEFKFLISFQNENVFDETGMPKERFSAKCLPNSPCSLEIQATKLEDSAVYFCASSRLAGEATGELFFGEGSRLTVL.

The V call is TRBV23-1, the J call TRBJ2-7; tentative D call: TRBD2 (5 bases). TRBV23-1 is sorted into the ORF group, with uncertain function. Trimming stripped 11 bases from V and 3 bases from J, with 14 bases between. This CDR3 is 12 amino acids long. The CDR3 sequence: CAAWELNYEQYF. CDR3 DNA sequence: TGCGCCGCTTGGGAGTTGAACTACGAGCAGTACTTC.

V and J are TRBV21-1 and TRBJ2-1; the listed D gene, TRBD2, was not tested against the DNA. TRBV21-1 is listed as a pseudogene. The CDR3 totals 17 residues. CDR3 region: CASSKEGGRGSYNEQFF. In DNA form, the CDR3 reads TGTGCCAGCAGCAAAGAGGGAGGGCGAGGCTCCTACAATGAGCAGTTCTTC.

The chain uses TRBV7-3 and TRBJ1-1; D unresolved. Trimming removed 2 bases at V and 4 bases at J, with 8 bases between. This CDR3 has 13 amino acids. The germline V gene has CDR1 SGHTA and CDR2 FQGTGA. The CDR3: CASSLGESTEAFF. The DNA of the CDR3 is TGTGCCAGCAGCTTAGGGGAGTCCACTGAAGCTTTCTTT.

This sequence joins TRBV7-8 and TRBJ1-2; D is ambiguous. The V and J ends lost 2 bases and 4 bases respectively, with 11 bases between them. This CDR3 is built from 14 residues. CDR1 and CDR2 (germline): SGHVS, FQNEAQ. CDR3 sequence reads: CASSLSEERYGYTF. The CDR3 nucleotides read TGTGCCAGCAGCTTAAGCGAAGAGCGCTATGGCTACACCTTC.

The chain uses TRBV4-2 and TRBJ2-3, with 10 nucleotides matching TRBD2. There are 18 residues in the CDR3. The germline V gene has CDR1 LGHNA and CDR2 YNFKEQ. V lost 0 bases, J lost 6 bases, and 12 bases stayed unmatched. This CDR3 is CASSQEAASGGTGDTQYF. Written as DNA, the CDR3 is TGTGCCAGCAGCCAAGAAGCGGCTAGCGGGGGTACCGGGGATACGCAGTATTTT.

The DNA for the CDR3 is TGTGCCAGCAGCTTCCGCGGCAGGGGCACAGATACGCAGTATTTT. Translating gives CASSFRGRGTDTQYF. The chain carries TRBV7-9 and TRBJ2-3, with TRBD1 as a possible D gene (5 bases). Germline CDR1 is SEHNR and CDR2 is FQNEAQ (reference sequence). Trimming removed 3 bases from V and 1 base from J, with 11 bases in between. This CDR3 comprises 15 residues.

This chain uses TRBV7-9 with TRBJ1-1, with TRBD1 identical over 7 bases. CDR3 length: 14 amino acids. CDR1 is SEHNR, CDR2 FQNEAQ, per germline (reference sequence). V shed 5 bases, J shed 2 bases, and the junction held 5 bases outside the gene matches. DNA of the CDR3: TGTGCCAGCAGCCCGGGGGACAGAAACACTGAAGCTTTCTTT. Translating gives CASSPGDRNTEAFF.

The chain is built from TRBV6-5 and TRBJ2-1, with D possibly TRBD2 on 6 matching bases. Germline V gives CDR1 MNHEY, CDR2 SVGAGI. V was trimmed by 0 bases and J by 2 bases, leaving 11 bases between them. This CDR3 is built from 16 residues. Written as DNA, the CDR3 is TGTGCCAGCAGTTACTCGGCGGGACTGACCTACAATGAGCAGTTCTTC. This encodes CASSYSAGLTYNEQFF.

This clone was detected only a few times. The genes are TRBV29-1 and TRBJ2-2; no clear D gene. CDR1 SQVTM and CDR2 ANQGSEA come from the germline V gene. The CDR3 length is 12 residues. V lost 6 bases and J lost 0, with 5 bases in between. The CDR3 nucleotides read TGCAGCGTGGCAGCGAACACCGGGGAGCTGTTTTTT. This gives the protein CSVAANTGELFF.

The DNA for the CDR3 is TGTGCCAGCAGCCCCGACAGGGGCCTCTCCCAGTACTTC. Protein product: CASSPDRGLSQYF. The chain couples TRBV12-3 or TRBV12-4 to TRBJ2-5, with 8 positions matching TRBD1. The V gene end was trimmed by 6 bases and the J gene end by 9 bases; junction bases not matched to a gene: 9. The CDR3 has 13 amino acids.

The rearrangement joins TRBV6-6 to TRBJ2-1; 11 nucleotides align to TRBD2. CDR1 is MNHNY, CDR2 SVGAGI, per germline (reference sequence). The ends lost 4 bases at V and 4 bases at J; junction bases unmatched: 3. The CDR3 has 15 amino acids. This chain's CDR3 is CASSSGTSGYNEQFF. DNA for the CDR3: TGTGCCAGCAGTTCCGGGACTAGCGGATACAATGAGCAGTTCTTC.